One sample yielded the 16 T cell receptor beta chains listed below, sequenced in a study of shared clonotypes between healthy human individuals. The method was immunoSEQ multiplex PCR; TCRdb's version includes in-frame clones alone and lacks a portion of them. Here the sample spans about 2.1 million clones, about 93% being singletons. CD8 cells regarded as naive lacked CD45RO, were positively chosen for CCR7, and omitted terminally differentiated effector memory CD45RA+ cells. The specimen sequenced was naive CD8+ T cells from PBMCs. The source of these receptors is a man aged 18 to 29 in good health. Some clones in this sample may be carry-over from other donors' samples.

V gene TRBV27 combines with J gene TRBJ1-2; a weak D match, TRBD1 (6 bases). The CDR3 extends over 15 amino acids. Germline V gene sequence: CDR1 MNHEY, CDR2 SMNVEV (reference sequence). V was pared by 5 bases and J by 5 bases, with 18 bases between. CDR3 loop: CASSAGTPLSYGYTF. As DNA, the CDR3 is TGTGCCAGCAGTGCCGGGACACCATTGAGTTATGGCTACACCTTC.

The chain uses TRBV7-8 and TRBJ1-5, with TRBD1 as a possible D gene (5 bases). Germline lookup yields CDR1 SGHVS and CDR2 FQNEAQ. CDR3 size: 16 residues. The germline V and J ends were trimmed by 4 bases and 3 bases, with 16 bases remaining between them. CDR3 region: CASSSTDSLYNQPQHF. CDR3 sequence (DNA): TGTGCCAGCAGCTCTACAGACAGCCTATACAATCAGCCCCAGCATTTT.

The V call is TRBV6-1, the J call TRBJ2-7, with 12 positions matching TRBD2. Trimming took 6 bases from V and 4 from J; bases not matched to a gene: 10. In germline, CDR1 is MNHNS, CDR2 SASEGT. This CDR3 comprises 16 residues. The CDR3 DNA follows: TGTGCCAGCAGGGAAACACTAGCGGGAGGATGGTACGAGCAGTACTTC. Encoded protein: CASRETLAGGWYEQYF.

This clone has a handful of counts. V is TRBV9 and J is TRBJ2-1, with TRBD2 as a possible D gene (5 bases). The CDR3 covers 13 residues. The V gene lost 5 bases and the J gene lost 8 bases, with 14 bases spanning the gap. Germline values: CDR1 SGDLS, CDR2 YYNGEE. The CDR3 reads CASSDEPRDEQFF. The CDR3 bases are TGTGCCAGCAGTGACGAGCCGAGGGATGAGCAGTTCTTC.

This sequence joins TRBV5-4 and TRBJ2-7; maybe TRBD2 (5 bases). CDR3 length: 15 amino acids. Trimming stripped 0 bases from V and 4 bases from J, with 14 bases between. Looked up from germline, CDR1 is SGHNT and CDR2 is YYREEE (reference sequence). CDR3 coding DNA: TGTGCCAGCAGCTTGGGCGGGCAGAACGATTACGAGCAGTACTTC. Translated: CASSLGGQNDYEQYF.

The CDR3 sequence: CASSQDLLSGNTIYF. For the CDR3, the DNA is TGTGCCAGCAGCCAAGATCTGCTTTCTGGAAACACCATATATTTT. The chain links TRBV7-9 to TRBJ1-3; unclear D gene. The CDR3 sequence is 15 residues long. Germline CDR1 is SEHNR and CDR2 is FQNEAQ (reference sequence). Deletions cut 5 bases from V and 1 base from J, with 12 bases between.

The rearrangement joins TRBV11-2 to TRBJ2-7; D may match TRBD1 or TRBD2 (5 bases each). Trimming left V 7 bases short and J 3 bases short, with 16 bases between. Germline V gene sequence: CDR1 SGHAT, CDR2 FQNNGV. The CDR3 runs to 14 residues. The DNA of the CDR3 is TGTGCCAGCACCGTCGGGACGTACCTCTACGAGCAGTACTTC. Amino acid sequence: CASTVGTYLYEQYF.

The table lists this clone with a count of one. The chain is built from TRBV11-2 and TRBJ1-2; D remains unclear. Germline V gene data show CDR1 as SGHAT and CDR2 as FQNNGV. Trimming left V 4 bases short and J 8 bases short, with 20 bases between. The CDR3 runs 15 residues. The CDR3 coding sequence is TGTGCCAGCAGCTCGACATCTTTCCCAACGCAGGGCTACACCTTC. It encodes CASSSTSFPTQGYTF.

The chain links TRBV27 to TRBJ2-7; 10 nucleotides line up with TRBD1. Unmatched junction bases numbered 4, after V lost 5 bases and J lost 0 bases. From germline, CDR1 is MNHEY and CDR2 SMNVEV (reference sequence). This CDR3 is built from 15 residues. The CDR3 DNA is TGTGCCAGCAGTCACCGGGACAGGGGCTCCTACGAGCAGTACTTC. It specifies CASSHRDRGSYEQYF.

The chain joins TRBV5-6 to TRBJ1-1; no clear D. Per the germline V gene, CDR1 is SGHDT and CDR2 is YYEEEE. There are 13 residues in the CDR3. The V end was cut by 1 base, the J end by 6 bases, with 10 bases between. The CDR3 spells CASSLLGSAEAFF. The CDR3 DNA sequence: TGTGCCAGCAGCTTGCTTGGCAGCGCTGAAGCTTTCTTT. Filled out from reference TRBV5-6 and TRBJ1-1, the complete variable domain reads DAGVTQSPTHLIKTRGQQVTLRCSPKSGHDTVSWYQQALGQGPQFIFQYYEEEERQRGNFPDRFSGHQFPNYSSELNVNALLLGDSALYLCASSLLGSAEAFFGQGTRLTVV.

The chain couples TRBV28 to TRBJ2-1, with D possibly matching TRBD2 (6 bases). V lost 7 bases and J lost 0, with 13 bases in between. The CDR3 is 15 amino acids. The germline V gene encodes CDR1 MDHEN and CDR2 SYDVKM. The CDR3, as DNA: TGTGCCAGCACCCCCTGGCGGGACTCCTACAATGAGCAGTTCTTC. It translates to CASTPWRDSYNEQFF.

CDR3 loop: CASSVAGTSGRGSYNEQFF. Here the CDR3 DNA reads TGTGCCAGCAGCGTGGCCGGGACTAGCGGGAGGGGGTCCTACAATGAGCAGTTCTTC. This rearrangement joins TRBV9 to TRBJ2-1, with 16 bases identical to TRBD2. V shed 2 bases, J shed 1 base, and the junction held 6 bases outside the gene matches. The CDR3 runs to 19 residues. Germline-derived CDR1 and CDR2 are SGDLS and YYNGEE.

This chain joins TRBV6-6 and TRBJ1-1; D is undetermined. Trimming left V 7 bases short and J 4 bases short, with 10 bases between. This CDR3 comprises 12 residues. Germline V lookup: CDR1 MNHNY, CDR2 SVGAGI (reference sequence). CDR3: CASTEGGTEAFF. The CDR3 DNA follows: TGTGCCAGCACCGAGGGCGGCACTGAAGCTTTCTTT.

This chain connects TRBV11-2 to TRBJ2-7; 9 bases map to TRBD2. Per germline, CDR1 SGHAT and CDR2 FQNNGV. The V segment lost 5 bases and the J segment 3 bases; nucleotides outside the gene matches: 14. The CDR3 has 17 amino acids. As DNA, the CDR3 is TGTGCCAGCAGCGCCAGCCTATGGGGGACTAGCTTCTACGAGCAGTACTTC. Encoded protein: CASSASLWGTSFYEQYF.

This clone has only one observation. J is TRBJ2-1 and V is TRBV11-2; 9 bases line up with TRBD2. CDR1 and CDR2 from the germline V gene are SGHAT and FQNNGV. The CDR3 contains 17 residues. Germline trimming cut 0 bases from V and 8 bases from J; bases unmatched to any gene: 11. The CDR3 DNA is TGTGCCAGCAGCTTAGATCGGATAGCGGGAGTAATCTATGAGCAGTTCTTC. Protein: CASSLDRIAGVIYEQFF.

The V gene is TRBV28, the J gene TRBJ1-1, with a possible D match to TRBD1 (6 bases). V was clipped by 3 bases and J by 8 bases, with 28 bases between them. Germline CDR1 reads MDHEN; CDR2 reads SYDVKM. The CDR3 runs 18 residues. The CDR3 region is CASSFRWTVFVRSVEAFF. The CDR3 coding sequence is TGTGCCAGCAGTTTCCGATGGACAGTGTTCGTACGGAGCGTAGAAGCTTTCTTT.